The 26 T cell receptor beta chains below were found in one sample sequenced in a study of T cells in women clearing cervical HPV infection. TCRdb's copy holds only in-frame clones and misses some; the assay was immunoSEQ multiplex PCR. This sample's table has some 30,000 clones. Sequences were obtained from blood buffy coat. The receptors stem from a woman aged 18 to 75 with a cervical HPV16 infection that either progressed to CIN3+ or cleared (not recorded which).

In regard to this clone: The read stops 3 residues short of the end of the CDR3; the missing end is completed from the germline J gene. V gene TRBV29-1 combines with J gene TRBJ2-1, with 16 bases fitting TRBD2. The CDR3 spans 18 residues. Per the germline V gene, CDR1 is SQVTM and CDR2 is ANQGSEA. V gave up 5 bases and J gave up 6 bases; unmatched junction bases: 13. CDR3 DNA, as far as it was read: TGCAGCGTTCAGGGTGGGGGACTAGCGGGAGGGCTAACCAATGAG. It is translated as CSVQGGGLAGGLTNE. The whole CDR3 reads CSVQGGGLAGGLTNEQFF.

Note on this clone: Sequencing ends 3 residues short of the CDR3 end; the germline J gene provides the rest. J is TRBJ2-7 and V is TRBV12-3 or TRBV12-4; D gene unclear. V dropped 3 bases and J dropped 1 base, with 10 bases sitting between them. The CDR3 totals 14 residues. The CDR3 bases that were read are TGTGCCAGCAGTTTTAATGGCAGATCCTACGAG. Protein: CASSFNGRSYE. The full CDR3 is CASSFNGRSYEQYF.

CDR3 protein: CASSISRTIMSNQPQHF. The sequenced CDR3 bases are TGTGCCAGTAGTATTTCCCGGACAATAATGAGCAATCAGCCC. J is TRBJ1-5 and V is TRBV19; maybe TRBD1 (5 bases). The observed sequence ends 3 residues before the CDR3 terminus, with the missing tail filled in from the germline J gene. This CDR3 region has 17 residues. Germline CDR1 LNHDA, CDR2 SQIVND (reference sequence). V was clipped by 3 bases and J by 1 base, with 16 bases between them.

Details on this clone: The read comes to an end 3 residues before the CDR3 does, leaving the germline J gene to fill in the end. The rearrangement uses TRBV7-3 and TRBJ1-2, with a tentative D call TRBD1 (5 bases). This CDR3 has 16 amino acids. Germline V CDR1 and CDR2: SGHTA, FQGTGA. CDR3 sequence: CASSLSLAGVRNDYTF. Partial CDR3 DNA: TGTGCCAGCAGCTTATCACTAGCGGGGGTTAGGAATGAC.

In regard to this clone: The CDR3 is cut off 3 residues early in the read; its end comes from the germline J gene. This chain links TRBV6-1 with TRBJ1-2; 9 bases line up with TRBD1. The V gene's germline CDR1 is MNHNS and CDR2 SASEGT. The CDR3 runs 15 residues. J gave up 4 bases and V 3 bases, and 6 bases lay outside the gene matches. CDR3 in amino acids: CASSERTGASYGYTF. CDR3 DNA, as far as it was read: TGTGCCAGCAGTGAGAGGACAGGGGCCTCCTATGGC.

For this clone: The read finishes 3 residues shy of the CDR3 end, and the germline J gene is used to complete it. The J gene is TRBJ2-7, the V gene TRBV20-1; 7 bases map to TRBD2. The ends lost 4 bases at V and 2 bases at J; junction bases unmatched: 8. CDR3 length: 14 amino acids. Germline V gives CDR1 DFQATT, CDR2 SNEGSKA (reference sequence). Partial CDR3 DNA: TGCAGTGCTACCCCCGGGGGGAGGGCCTACGAG. Its translation: CSATPGGRAYE. The entire CDR3 sequence reads CSATPGGRAYEQYF.

Remarks on this clone: Sequencing ends 3 residues short of the CDR3 end; the germline J gene provides the rest. The rearrangement links TRBV18 to TRBJ2-7, with D perhaps TRBD2 (6 bases). V was trimmed by 2 bases and J by 0 bases, leaving 8 bases between them. The CDR3 extends over 14 amino acids. Germline V CDR1 and CDR2: KGHSH, LQKENI. The CDR3 reads CASSPWGDSYEQYF. Incomplete CDR3 DNA: TGTGCCAGCTCACCATGGGGGGACTCCTACGAG.

In regard to this clone: The read halts 3 residues ahead of the CDR3 end, with the missing end drawn from the germline J gene. The V gene is TRBV7-9, the J gene TRBJ2-1; 7 bases are shared with TRBD2. V trimming: 3 bases; J trimming: 7 bases; junction bases outside the gene matches: 9. Germline V lookup: CDR1 SEHNR, CDR2 FQNEAQ (reference sequence). This CDR3 contains 15 residues. This CDR3 is CASSLMGAGGNEQFF. Incomplete CDR3 DNA: TGTGCCAGCAGCTTGATGGGAGCCGGGGGGAATGAG.

A remark on this clone: The CDR3 end falls 3 residues outside the read, so it is completed with the germline J gene. The V and J genes are TRBV5-4 and TRBJ1-1; D unresolved. The germline V gene encodes CDR1 SGHNT and CDR2 YYREEE (reference sequence). V was cut by 2 bases and J by 1 base, with 9 bases left in between. The CDR3 contains 14 residues. CDR3 DNA, as far as it was read: TGTGCCAGCAGCTTACAGCTTAAGAACACTGAA. Amino acid sequence: CASSLQLKNTE. The entire CDR3 reads CASSLQLKNTEAFF.

About this clone itself: Sequencing ends 3 residues short of the CDR3 end; the germline J gene provides the rest. The chain has TRBV7-2 and TRBJ2-4; possibly TRBD1 for D (7 bases). The germline V gene encodes CDR1 SGHTA and CDR2 FQGNSA. The CDR3 covers 14 residues. CDR3 bases read: TGTGCCAGCAGCACGGGACAGCAGGACTATGGT. It is translated as CASSTGQQDYG. The complete CDR3 protein is CASSTGQQDYGQYF.

Note on this clone: The read falls 3 residues short of the CDR3 end, and the missing part is taken from the germline J gene. This chain uses TRBV19 with TRBJ2-1, with 13 bases identical to TRBD2. V shed 10 bases and J 6 bases; nucleotides not matched to a gene: 6. Germline CDR1 is LNHDA and CDR2 is SQIVND (reference sequence). The CDR3 is 14 residues long. The CDR3 DNA, read in part, is TGTGCCACGACCGGGACTAGCGGGATCAATGAG. Its protein is CATTGTSGINE. The entire CDR3 protein is CATTGTSGINEQFF.

A word on this clone: The missing CDR3 end, 3 residues past where the read stops, is filled in from the germline J gene. The chain recombines TRBV19 with TRBJ2-2; 7 nucleotides align to TRBD1. From germline, CDR1 is LNHDA and CDR2 SQIVND (reference sequence). This CDR3 has 13 residues. The part of the CDR3 DNA that was read is TGTGCCAGCGCGACAGGGCTGGGTTCACCG. Its translation is CASATGLGSP. The CDR3, in full, reads CASATGLGSPLFF.

For this clone: The read stops 3 residues short of the end of the CDR3; the missing end is completed from the germline J gene. The rearrangement uses TRBV18 and TRBJ2-2; no clear D gene. The length of the CDR3 is 17 residues. Germline V CDR1 and CDR2: KGHSH, LQKENI. CDR3 sequence: CASSPTEAFATNEKLFF. Incomplete CDR3 DNA: TGTGCCAGCTCACCAACCGAGGCGTTTGCAACTAATGAAAAG.

Comments on this clone: The junction shows a germline mismatch at one end, possibly a read error. Coverage ceases 3 residues before the CDR3 finishes, and the germline J gene fills in the end. The chain links TRBV5-1 to TRBJ2-5; TRBD2 agrees at 10 bases. Germline-derived CDR1 and CDR2 are SGHRS and YFSETQ. This CDR3 region has 20 residues. The CDR3 DNA, read in part, is TGCCCCAGCAGCCGCCGAGTCGCGGTGGGGCTAGCGGGAGCCGATGAGACC. Its translation: CPSSRRVAVGLAGADET. The full-length CDR3 reads as CPSSRRVAVGLAGADETQYF.

Note on this clone: The read is 3 residues too short to cover the CDR3 end, so that end is filled in from the germline J gene. This rearrangement joins TRBV6-1 to TRBJ1-2; a possible D gene is TRBD1 (5 bases). The CDR3 is 15 residues long. V was cut by 0 bases and J by 5 bases, with 13 bases left in between. Looked up from germline, CDR1 is MNHNS and CDR2 is SASEGT. The CDR3 reads CASSEAASRVYGYTF. The part of the CDR3 DNA that was read is TGTGCCAGCAGTGAAGCCGCATCCAGGGTTTATGGC.

Notes on this clone: With the read ending 3 residues before the CDR3 end, the germline J gene is used to fill in that end. J is TRBJ2-7 and V is TRBV5-4, with 8 positions matching TRBD2. Germline V lookup: CDR1 SGHNT, CDR2 YYREEE (reference sequence). The CDR3 has 16 residues. J was trimmed by 0 bases and V by 2 bases; bases with no gene match: 7. Partial CDR3 DNA: TGTGCCAGCAGCTTCGTTCCGGGACTAGACTCCTACGAG. Translating it yields CASSFVPGLDSYE. The full CDR3 protein is CASSFVPGLDSYEQYF.

Of note for this clone: The read finishes 3 residues shy of the CDR3 end, and the germline J gene is used to complete it. The chain links TRBV20-1 to TRBJ1-1; the D is unclear. V was cut by 7 bases and J by 4 bases, with 16 bases left in between. Germline CDR1 is DFQATT and CDR2 is SNEGSKA (reference sequence). This CDR3 comprises 13 residues. The CDR3 bases that were read are TGCAGTGGGGTAGTACAGTTGGGCACTGAA. Protein sequence: CSGVVQLGTE. In full, the CDR3 reads CSGVVQLGTEAFF.

Comments on this clone: The DNA ends 3 residues before the CDR3 does, and the rest of the CDR3 is filled in from the germline J gene. The chain combines TRBV20-1 with TRBJ1-6; 9 bases are a match to TRBD1. V was clipped by 3 bases and J by 7 bases; unmatched bases: 1. The CDR3 loop spans 13 amino acids. The germline gives CDR1 DFQATT, CDR2 SNEGSKA (reference sequence). This chain's CDR3 is CSASGQGNSPLHF. Incomplete CDR3 DNA: TGCAGTGCTAGTGGACAGGGGAATTCACCC.

The CDR3: CASSISYSGANVLTF. The DNA read from the CDR3 is TGTGCCAGTAGTATTAGTTACTCTGGGGCCAACGTC. The J gene is TRBJ2-6, the V gene TRBV19, with D uncertain. The observed sequence ends 3 residues before the CDR3 terminus, with the missing tail filled in from the germline J gene. Per germline, CDR1 LNHDA and CDR2 SQIVND (reference sequence). CDR3 length equals 15 residues. Trimming left V 3 bases short and J 0 bases short, with 6 bases between.

Remarks on this clone: The CDR3 is cut off 3 residues early in the read; its end comes from the germline J gene. V gene TRBV6-2 or TRBV6-3 combines with J gene TRBJ2-3; 7 bases line up with TRBD2. The V gene end was trimmed by 6 bases and the J gene end by 2 bases; junction bases not matched to a gene: 2. The CDR3 has 13 amino acids. Germline CDR1 and CDR2: MNHEY and SVGEGT. CDR3 sequence reads: CASRTSATDTQYF. The DNA read from the CDR3 is TGTGCCAGCAGAACTAGCGCCACAGATACG.

The CDR3: CSATGVLNTEAFF. The CDR3 bases that were read are TGCAGTGCTACGGGGGTTCTAAACACTGAA. This chain uses TRBV20-1 with TRBJ1-1, with a weak D call TRBD1 (5 bases). The read ends 3 residues early relative to the CDR3; the germline J gene fills the gap. V dropped 4 bases and J dropped 2 bases, with 11 bases sitting between them. The CDR3 has 13 residues. CDR1 is DFQATT and CDR2 is SNEGSKA in the germline V gene (reference sequence).

For this clone: The CDR3 end is not reached by the read, which stops 3 residues before it; the germline J gene fills it in. The chain combines TRBV30 with TRBJ1-5; D is perhaps TRBD1 (5 bases). The length of the CDR3 is 17 residues. With 1 base removed from V and 6 bases from J, the gap between germline ends came to 22 bases. The germline CDR1 and CDR2 sequences are GTSNPN and SVGIG (reference sequence). Partial CDR3 DNA: TGTGCCTGGAGTGGCGGTCAGGGAGACTCGTTTGGTCAGCCC. Translating it yields CAWSGGQGDSFGQP. The full-length CDR3 reads as CAWSGGQGDSFGQPQHF.

As regards this clone: The read ends 3 residues early relative to the CDR3; the germline J gene fills the gap. The sample holds other DNA sequences that translate to the same CDR3. This sequence joins TRBV7-2 and TRBJ1-3; D possibly corresponds to TRBD1 (6 bases). Looked up from germline, CDR1 is SGHTA and CDR2 is FQGNSA. The V end was cut by 5 bases, the J end by 3 bases, with 14 bases between. The CDR3 covers 15 residues. CDR3 DNA, as far as it was read: TGTGCCAGCAGCCCCGGACAGTTCCTTGGAAACACC. It specifies CASSPGQFLGNT. The entire CDR3 protein reads CASSPGQFLGNTIYF.

A note on this clone: The CDR3 end lies 3 residues beyond the end of the read and is filled in from the germline J gene. The chain recombines TRBV7-2 with TRBJ1-2; D unclear. The CDR3 loop spans 12 amino acids. Germline lookup yields CDR1 SGHTA and CDR2 FQGNSA. The CDR3 sequence is CASSSREWGYTF. The CDR3 bases that were read are TGTGCCAGCAGCTCGCGTGAGTGGGGC.

In the case of this clone: The missing CDR3 end, 3 residues past where the read stops, is filled in from the germline J gene. The J gene is TRBJ2-2, the V gene TRBV2; possible D gene TRBD1, 6 bases. Germline V gene data show CDR1 as SNHLY and CDR2 as FYNNEI. The CDR3 is made up of 12 amino acids. The CDR3 here is CASQGLHEKLFF. CDR3 DNA (partial): TGTGCCAGCCAGGGGCTTCATGAAAAG.

In regard to this clone: The read ends 3 residues shy of where the CDR3 ends; the end is completed using the germline J gene. The genes are TRBV18 and TRBJ2-1; 9 bases match TRBD2. V was clipped by 3 bases and J by 8 bases; unmatched bases: 8. The V gene's germline CDR1 is KGHSH and CDR2 LQKENI. There are 15 residues in the CDR3. Partial CDR3 DNA: TGTGCCAGCTCACCCACTAGCGGGCACAGGGATGAG. Protein sequence: CASSPTSGHRDE. The entire CDR3 protein is CASSPTSGHRDEQFF.